This section outlines one TCR beta chain sequence together with its context. In the original analysis: Reference gene primer amplification yielded estimated nucleated cell counts. Measured with immunoSEQ multiplex PCR; TCRdb has only the in-frame clones, and not every one. D and trimming come from the DNA, and the V and J calls and clone size come from that table. Of more than 150,000 clones detected, about four fifths appear once; the ten largest clones hold 9% to 15%. This entry is derived from a study of blood T cell repertoires in COVID-19. At the level of the study: PBMCs, B-cell-depleted T cells, or T cells were the source of the cDNA or gDNA that made up the material.

Followed over time, Seattle patients had been enrolled while infection was active. Per germline, CDR1 KGHSH and CDR2 LQKENI. The CDR3 length is 14 residues. Deletions cut 3 bases from V and 4 bases from J, with 13 bases between. This TCR was recovered from a woman older than 75 with COVID-19, enrolled during active disease. The sequenced sample consisted of peripheral blood. V and J are TRBV18 and TRBJ2-7, with D maybe TRBD1 (6 bases). In DNA form, the CDR3 reads TGTGCCAGCTCACCGGACAGAGGCTTATACGAGCAGTACTTC. Translated, it gives CASSPDRGLYEQYF.